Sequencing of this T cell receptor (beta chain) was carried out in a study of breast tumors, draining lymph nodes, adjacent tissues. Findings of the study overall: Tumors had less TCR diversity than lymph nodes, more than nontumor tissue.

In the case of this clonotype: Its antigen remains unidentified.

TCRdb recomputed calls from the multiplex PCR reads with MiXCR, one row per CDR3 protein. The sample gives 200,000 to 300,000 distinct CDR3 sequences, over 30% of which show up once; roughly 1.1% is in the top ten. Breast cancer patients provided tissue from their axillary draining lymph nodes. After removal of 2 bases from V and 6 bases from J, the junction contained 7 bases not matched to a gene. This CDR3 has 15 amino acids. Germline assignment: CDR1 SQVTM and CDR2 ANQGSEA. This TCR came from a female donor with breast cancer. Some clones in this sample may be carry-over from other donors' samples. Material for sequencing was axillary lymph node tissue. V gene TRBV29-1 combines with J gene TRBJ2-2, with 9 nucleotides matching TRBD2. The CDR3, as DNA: TGCAGCGTTGAAATCGGCGGGAGGGCCCCCGGGGAGCTGTTTTTT. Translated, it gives CSVEIGGRAPGELFF.